This T cell receptor beta chain was documented in a study of long-term antiretroviral therapy in people with HIV. Study results and limitations: Post-ART samples showed increased diversity that remained below transplant donor control levels. Controls had broader CDR3 length ranges than HIV repertoires did.

This CDR3 region has 18 residues. Germline V lookup: CDR1 GTSNPN, CDR2 SVGIG (reference sequence). Trimming took 0 bases from V and 0 from J, leaving 15 bases between them. The authors ran the immunoSEQ assay, v3.0, at survey level. Sequenced by immunoSEQ multiplex PCR; TCRdb stores in-frame clones only, minus some. The data show around 29,000 clones, 95% seen once. In the case of this clone: Its target is unknown.

The rearrangement uses TRBV30 and TRBJ1-6; the D is unclear. This clonotype originated in a man aged 50 to 60 with HIV. Sample: unsorted PBMCs, taken 5.3 years after starting antiretroviral therapy. Written as DNA, the CDR3 is TGTGCCTGGAGTGTACTGGGCAGGCCGAGCTCCTATAATTCACCCCTCCACTTT. Translation: CAWSVLGRPSSYNSPLHF.